Sequencing of this T cell receptor (beta chain) was carried out in a study of naive and memory T cell subsets. Study-wide results and limits: Naive repertoires, especially CD8, held a few larger clonotypes, possibly memory cells re-expressing CD45RA.

Two oligonucleotides, mixed equimolar, formed the beta constant-region primer covering TRBC1 and TRBC2. Ligated cDNA was amplified by four rounds of PCR with nested alpha and beta constant-region primers and SP2. TCRdb ran MiXCR on the UMI-ligation and nested PCR reads and lists one entry per CDR3 protein. Among more than 95,000 distinct CDR3 sequences listed, approximately 14% were seen once. Deletions cut 0 bases from V and 0 bases from J, with 5 bases between. The CDR3 runs to 14 residues. Germline lookup yields CDR1 SGHDN and CDR2 FVKESK. In its sample, this clonotype was seen a few times. Its specificity is not known.

The chain links TRBV14 to TRBJ1-1; D unclear. The origin of this receptor is a human donor in good health. Sequenced: naive CD8+ T cells from blood. The DNA of the CDR3 is TGTGCCAGCAGCCAAGACGGGGTGAACACTGAAGCTTTCTTT. Translation: CASSQDGVNTEAFF.